Sequencing of this T cell receptor (beta chain) was carried out in a study of T cell responses to AZD1222 COVID-19 vaccine. Some clones are missing from TCRdb's copy, which holds only in-frame ones; the method was immunoSEQ multiplex PCR. The sample shows some 81,000 clones, around 85% of them seen only once. Broader study findings: The study found vaccine-associated CD4 TCRs spanning spike, dominant at 160-218 and 743-854.

Comments on this clone: Its target is not known.

The CDR3 covers 14 residues. The germline V and J ends were trimmed by 7 bases and 6 bases, with 18 bases remaining between them. From germline, CDR1 is MNHEY and CDR2 SVGAGI. The rearrangement uses TRBV6-5 and TRBJ1-2, with a tentative D call TRBD1 (5 bases). The clonotype was recovered from an adult who received the AZD1222 COVID-19 vaccine. The specimen was peripheral blood, collected 28 days after the second AZD1222 dose. CDR3 nucleotides: TGTGCCAGCACTTCTAGGGCGGGAGGGGATGGCTACACCTTC. Protein: CASTSRAGGDGYTF.